The clone carrying this TCR beta chain was counted between two and nine times. Its antigen is not known. This sample also contains other DNA sequences that code for the same CDR3. Trimming stripped 4 bases from V and 5 bases from J, with 11 bases between. CDR3 length: 12 amino acids. Germline V lookup: CDR1 SQVTM, CDR2 ANQGSEA. The data belong to a study of beta chain features in type 1 diabetes. Study results and limitations: Although PCR might favor shorter templates, it would do so equally in patients and controls.

The whole isolated RNA underwent reverse transcription, so sequencing captured expressed TCRB transcripts. The method was immunoSEQ multiplex PCR; TCRdb's version includes in-frame clones alone and lacks a portion of them. Among under 500,000 clones listed, approximately 30% were seen once. This TCR was recovered from a man aged 18-30 years in good health. V is TRBV29-1 and J is TRBJ2-5, with D possibly TRBD1 on 6 matching bases. The sequenced sample was naive CD4+ T cells from blood. Here the CDR3 DNA reads TGCAGCGTTGTTGGGGGCGCGGAGACCCAGTACTTC. It specifies CSVVGGAETQYF.